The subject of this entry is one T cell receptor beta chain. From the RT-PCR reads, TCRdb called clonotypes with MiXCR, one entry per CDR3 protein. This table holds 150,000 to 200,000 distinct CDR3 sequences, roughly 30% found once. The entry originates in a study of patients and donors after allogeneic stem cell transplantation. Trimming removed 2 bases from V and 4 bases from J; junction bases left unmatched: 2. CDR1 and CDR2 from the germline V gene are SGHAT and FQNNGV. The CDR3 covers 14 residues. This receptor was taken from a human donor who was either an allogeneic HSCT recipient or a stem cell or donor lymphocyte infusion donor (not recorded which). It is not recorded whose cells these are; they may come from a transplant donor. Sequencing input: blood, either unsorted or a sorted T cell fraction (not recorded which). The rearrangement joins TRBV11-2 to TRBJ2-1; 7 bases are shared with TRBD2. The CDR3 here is CASSLSGKYNEQFF. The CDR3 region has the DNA TGTGCCAGCAGCTTAAGCGGGAAGTACAATGAGCAGTTCTTC. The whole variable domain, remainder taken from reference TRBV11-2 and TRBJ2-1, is EAGVAQSPRYKIIEKRQSVAFWCNPISGHATLYWYQQILGQGPKLLIQFQNNGVVDDSQLPKDRFSAERLKGVDSTLKIQPAKLEDSAVYLCASSLSGKYNEQFFGPGTRLTVL.